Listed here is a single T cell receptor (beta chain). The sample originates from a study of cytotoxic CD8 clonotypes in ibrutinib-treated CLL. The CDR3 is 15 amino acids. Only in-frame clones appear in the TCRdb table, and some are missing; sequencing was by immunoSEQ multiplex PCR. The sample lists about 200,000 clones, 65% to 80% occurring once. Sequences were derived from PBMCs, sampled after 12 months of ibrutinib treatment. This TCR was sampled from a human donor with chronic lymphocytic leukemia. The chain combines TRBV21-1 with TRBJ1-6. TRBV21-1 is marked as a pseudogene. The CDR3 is CASSKARLADSPLHF. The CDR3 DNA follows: TGTGCCAGCAGCAAAGCCCGGCTCGCGGATTCACCCCTCCACTTT.